Shown below are 31 T cell receptor beta chains from a single sample sequenced in a study of T-cell memory formation after mild COVID-19. In TCRdb, the 5' RACE reads were re-called with MiXCR into one record per CDR3 protein. This table has around 200,000 distinct CDR3 sequences, roughly a tenth appearing once. Sequenced material: PBMCs or a T cell subset sorted from them (not recorded which). The source is a man in his late teens or twenties who had mild COVID-19 (a few samples of this study predate the infection). Cell type and time point are not known.

A few counts support this clonotype. The J gene is TRBJ2-2, the V gene TRBV7-3, with 7 nucleotides matching TRBD1. With V trimmed by 5 bases and J by 4 bases, 4 bases remained unmatched. Germline V gene data show CDR1 as SGHTA and CDR2 as FQGTGA. The CDR3 totals 14 residues. CDR3 residues: CASSRTGITGELFF. The CDR3 nucleotides are TGTGCCAGCAGCAGGACAGGAATCACCGGGGAGCTGTTTTTT.

This clonotype was detected once. The chain has TRBV11-1 and TRBJ2-4, with 12 bases matching TRBD2. The CDR3 is made up of 12 amino acids. The V segment lost 6 bases and the J segment 11 bases; nucleotides outside the gene matches: 2. The germline V gene has CDR1 SGHAT and CDR2 FQDESV (reference sequence). The DNA for the CDR3 is TGTGCCAGCAGACTAGCGGGAGGTCTTCAGTACTTC. Amino acids: CASRLAGGLQYF.

As to this clonotype: The junction shows a germline mismatch at one end, possibly a read error. The gene calls are TRBV20-1 and TRBJ2-3; 9 bases map to TRBD2. There are 14 residues in the CDR3. The V gene's germline CDR1 is DFQATT and CDR2 SNEGSKA (reference sequence). The CDR3 nucleotides read TGCAGTGCGAGAGCGGGGGGTACGACAGATACGCAGTATTTT. This codes for CSARAGGTTDTQYF.

This chain connects TRBV12-3 or TRBV12-4 to TRBJ2-7; D may be TRBD1 (5 bases). This CDR3 comprises 11 residues. V was cut by 5 bases and J by 6 bases, with 8 bases left in between. The CDR3 reads CASSAGFEQYV. The CDR3 bases are TGTGCCAGCAGTGCAGGGTTCGAGCAGTACGTC.

The chain links TRBV2 to TRBJ1-5; possibly TRBD1 for D (6 bases). Trimming removed 3 bases at V and 4 bases at J, with 13 bases between. Looked up from germline, CDR1 is SNHLY and CDR2 is FYNNEI. The CDR3 runs 15 residues. CDR3 loop: CASSEDWGTNQPQHF. In DNA form, the CDR3 reads TGTGCCAGCAGTGAGGACTGGGGGACAAATCAGCCCCAGCATTTT.

This clonotype has more than one count but fewer than ten. The chain has TRBV7-3 and TRBJ1-1; D unresolved. There are 14 residues in the CDR3. Trimming pared 5 bases from V and 3 bases from J, leaving 13 bases between. CDR1 and CDR2 (germline): SGHTA, FQGTGA. The CDR3 sequence is CASSESPTDTEAFF. The CDR3 DNA reads as TGTGCCAGCAGCGAGAGCCCGACGGACACTGAAGCTTTCTTT.

V is TRBV5-1 and J is TRBJ1-1, with D possibly matching TRBD1 (5 bases). Trimming removed 1 base from V and 1 base from J, with 17 bases in between. The CDR3 covers 17 residues. Germline V gene lookup returns CDR1 SGHRS and CDR2 YFSETQ. CDR3 residues: CASSLSGRAGGNTEAFF. The CDR3 coding sequence is TGCGCCAGCAGCTTGTCAGGCAGGGCTGGCGGGAACACTGAAGCTTTCTTT.

This chain connects TRBV11-3 to TRBJ2-3; possibly TRBD1 for D (6 bases). V lost 2 bases to trimming and J lost 5 bases, with 14 bases between them. In germline, CDR1 is SGHNT, CDR2 YENEEA. CDR3 length: 15 amino acids. The CDR3 DNA is TGTGCCAGCAGCTTAAGGCAGGGGTCTGAAGATACGCAGTATTTT. Translation gives CASSLRQGSEDTQYF.

This clonotype has more than one count but fewer than ten. The rearrangement uses TRBV9 and TRBJ2-3; D remains unclear. The CDR3 length is 13 residues. Trimming left V 0 bases short and J 6 bases short, with 8 bases between. Germline V gives CDR1 SGDLS, CDR2 YYNGEE. CDR3 coding DNA: TGTGCCAGCAGCGTAGATTTAGGGGATACGCAGTATTTT. It is translated as CASSVDLGDTQYF.

The table lists this clonotype with a few counts. The chain recombines TRBV7-2 with TRBJ2-3; D is uncertain. In germline, CDR1 is SGHTA, CDR2 FQGNSA. V was pared by 5 bases and J by 2 bases, with 11 bases between. CDR3 length equals 14 residues. CDR3 amino acids: CASSRRGPTDTQYF. CDR3 nucleotides: TGTGCCAGCAGCCGACGAGGTCCCACAGATACGCAGTATTTT.

This clonotype was seen ten or more times. This rearrangement joins TRBV7-2 to TRBJ2-5, with 8 bases that match TRBD1. Germline V gene data show CDR1 as SGHTA and CDR2 as FQGNSA. The CDR3 extends over 13 amino acids. V lost 5 bases, J lost 7 bases, and 6 bases stayed unmatched. In nucleotides, the CDR3 is TGTGCCAGCAGCACGGACAGGGCGGGGACCCAGTACTTC. Residues: CASSTDRAGTQYF.

This clonotype was seen more than once but under ten times. The V and J genes are TRBV6-5 and TRBJ2-5; 9 nucleotides align to TRBD1. CDR3 length: 14 amino acids. In germline, CDR1 is MNHEY, CDR2 SVGAGI. J lost 5 bases, V lost 8 bases, and 9 bases had no gene match. For the CDR3, the DNA is TGTGCCAGCCAATTTGGACAGGGGATGGAGACCCAGTACTTC. This translates into CASQFGQGMETQYF.

This clonotype was found a few times. The chain employs TRBV7-3 and TRBJ2-3, with unresolved D. Germline CDR1 SGHTA, CDR2 FQGTGA. Trimming cost V 2 bases and J 4 bases, with 7 bases left between them. The CDR3 runs to 13 residues. The CDR3 loop is CASSLGKADTQYF. The CDR3 bases are TGTGCCAGCAGCTTAGGGAAGGCAGATACGCAGTATTTT. The full variable domain, in which reference TRBV7-3 and TRBJ2-3 provide the parts outside the CDR3, is GAGVSQTPSNKVTEKGKYVELRCDPISGHTALYWYRQSLGQGPEFLIYFQGTGAADDSGLPNDRFFAVRPEGSVSTLKIQRTERGDSAVYLCASSLGKADTQYFGPGTRLTVL.

For this clonotype: The junction differs from germline at one of its ends, possibly a read error. The rearrangement uses TRBV12-3 or TRBV12-4 and TRBJ1-1; D not certain. CDR3 size: 14 residues. The CDR3 nucleotides read TGTGCCAGCAGTTTGCAACAGCTCAACACTGAAGATTTCTTT. Protein product: CASSLQQLNTEDFF.

The chain is built from TRBV7-3 and TRBJ1-3; D is perhaps TRBD1 (6 bases). Trimming took 5 bases from V and 4 from J, leaving 15 bases between them. This CDR3 has 15 residues. Per the germline V gene, CDR1 is SGHTA and CDR2 is FQGTGA. CDR3 region: CASSPRGGAGNTIYF. CDR3 DNA sequence: TGTGCCAGCAGCCCCCGGGGGGGGGCGGGAAACACCATATATTTT.

This clonotype was seen more than once but under ten times. V usage is TRBV5-4 and J usage is TRBJ2-5; 10 bases match TRBD1. The CDR3 spans 15 residues. J gave up 5 bases and V 0 bases, and 4 bases lay outside the gene matches. CDR1 and CDR2 (germline): SGHNT, YYREEE (reference sequence). The CDR3 loop is CASSLATGGQETQYF. CDR3 coding DNA: TGTGCCAGCAGCTTGGCGACAGGGGGCCAGGAGACCCAGTACTTC.

The chain has TRBV19 and TRBJ2-1; 15 nucleotides agree with TRBD2. The CDR3 loop spans 16 amino acids. V trimming: 6 bases; J trimming: 6 bases; junction bases outside the gene matches: 6. CDR1 LNHDA and CDR2 SQIVND come from the germline V gene (reference sequence). The CDR3 DNA reads TGTGCCAGTAGCATGGGACTAGCGGGGGGCTTCAATGAGCAGTTCTTC. Residues: CASSMGLAGGFNEQFF.

This clonotype showed up just a few times. V usage is TRBV18 and J usage is TRBJ1-5, with 7 bases lining up with TRBD1. The V gene end was trimmed by 3 bases and the J gene end by 4 bases; junction bases not matched to a gene: 9. This CDR3 spans 16 amino acids. Germline-derived CDR1 and CDR2 are KGHSH and LQKENI. The CDR3 nucleotides read TGTGCCAGCTCACCTCTCCAGGGGGTGAGGAATCAGCCCCAGCATTTT. Translation gives CASSPLQGVRNQPQHF.

This clonotype was observed at least ten times. This CDR3 reads CASSPTYNEQFF. CDR3 nucleotide sequence: TGTGCCAGCAGCCCTACTTACAATGAGCAGTTCTTC. The rearrangement joins TRBV7-9 to TRBJ2-1; D call uncertain. CDR1 SEHNR and CDR2 FQNEAQ come from the germline V gene (reference sequence). CDR3 size: 12 residues. V lost 5 bases, J lost 4 bases, and 6 bases lay in between.

The chain has TRBV12-3 or TRBV12-4 and TRBJ2-4; 11 bases fit TRBD1. The trim removed 6 bases at V and 8 bases at J, leaving 6 bases unmatched. This CDR3 is 14 amino acids long. For the CDR3, the DNA is TGTGCCAGCAGACGGACAGGGGGCTTGGACATTCAGTACTTC. Protein product: CASRRTGGLDIQYF.

The J gene is TRBJ2-3, the V gene TRBV12-3 or TRBV12-4, with D possibly being TRBD2 (5 bases). The CDR3 is 15 residues long. V was pared by 6 bases and J by 0 bases, with 13 bases between. The CDR3 DNA reads as TGTGCCAGCAGCCCCTCCGGGGAAAGCACAGATACGCAGTATTTT. Translated: CASSPSGESTDTQYF.

There are many counts of this clonotype. The chain recombines TRBV2 with TRBJ2-2, with TRBD1 identical over 10 bases. With 8 bases clipped from V and 6 bases from J, the junction kept 6 bases outside the gene matches. CDR1 is SNHLY, CDR2 FYNNEI, per germline. The CDR3 extends over 14 amino acids. DNA for the CDR3: TGTGCCAGCGGACGGGACAGGGGAGCCGGGGAGCTGTTTTTT. Residues: CASGRDRGAGELFF.

The chain combines TRBV5-8 with TRBJ2-5; 7 bases map to TRBD1. Germline V gives CDR1 SGHTS, CDR2 YDEGEE. This CDR3 comprises 13 residues. V lost 7 bases and J lost 4; bases outside the gene matches: 7. The CDR3 sequence: CASRQGVGETQYF. The CDR3 nucleotides read TGTGCCAGCCGACAGGGTGTGGGAGAGACCCAGTACTTC. Drawing the rest from reference TRBV5-8 and TRBJ2-5, the complete variable domain is EAGVTQSPTHLIKTRGQQATLRCSPISGHTSVYWYQQALGLGLQFLLWYDEGEERNRGNFPPRFSGRQFPNYSSELNVNALELEDSALYLCASRQGVGETQYFGPGTRLLVL.

The rearrangement uses TRBV7-3 and TRBJ2-1; 8 bases match TRBD2. V lost 4 bases and J lost 4; bases outside the gene matches: 6. The CDR3 loop spans 15 amino acids. Per germline, CDR1 SGHTA and CDR2 FQGTGA. This CDR3 reads CASSSSAGGYNEQFF. CDR3 nucleotides: TGTGCCAGCAGCTCGAGTGCGGGGGGTTACAATGAGCAGTTCTTC.

This clonotype was seen a handful of times. The chain employs TRBV9 and TRBJ2-5, with 9 bases lining up with TRBD2. The CDR3 sequence is 13 residues long. Unmatched junction bases numbered 0, after V lost 1 base and J lost 5 bases. Germline lookup yields CDR1 SGDLS and CDR2 YYNGEE. The CDR3 DNA reads TGTGCCAGCAGCGTACTAGCGGGGGAGACCCAGTACTTC. Its protein is CASSVLAGETQYF.

This chain links TRBV7-3 with TRBJ2-7; 10 positions match TRBD1. CDR1 SGHTA and CDR2 FQGTGA come from the germline V gene. V shed 5 bases, J shed 2 bases, and the junction held 12 bases outside the gene matches. The CDR3 contains 17 residues. The CDR3 coding sequence is TGTGCCAGCAGCATAGCGGCCGGGACAGGGGCCACCTACGAGCAGTACGTC. Translated: CASSIAAGTGATYEQYV.

This clonotype came up many times. V gene TRBV5-1 combines with J gene TRBJ2-2, with 7 nucleotides matching TRBD1. Germline assignment: CDR1 SGHRS and CDR2 YFSETQ. Trimming took 5 bases from V and 1 from J; bases not matched to a gene: 8. The CDR3 runs to 16 residues. CDR3 nucleotides: TGCGCCAGCAGATCTGAGGGGGCGATGAACACCGGGGAGCTGTTTTTT. Residues: CASRSEGAMNTGELFF.

The sample holds a few counts of this clonotype. J is TRBJ1-5 and V is TRBV20-1; TRBD1 agrees at 10 bases. Trimming removed 5 bases from V and 6 bases from J; junction bases left unmatched: 10. Germline CDR1 DFQATT, CDR2 SNEGSKA (reference sequence). This CDR3 is built from 15 residues. The CDR3 DNA follows: TGCAGTGCTGCCCGGGACAGGGGAAGAAGTCAGCCCCAGCATTTT. This codes for CSAARDRGRSQPQHF.

In this sample, this clonotype turned up a few times. This chain uses TRBV5-8 with TRBJ1-1; tentative D call: TRBD1 (5 bases). The CDR3 is 15 amino acids. Germline CDR1 and CDR2: SGHTS and YDEGEE. Trimming stripped 0 bases from V and 1 base from J, with 10 bases between. The CDR3 DNA is TGTGCCAGCAGCTTGGTGGGGGTGTGGAACACTGAAGCTTTCTTT. Protein: CASSLVGVWNTEAFF.

V gene TRBV5-1 combines with J gene TRBJ2-2; 7 bases match TRBD2. Unmatched junction bases numbered 6, after V lost 0 bases and J lost 4 bases. The germline V gene has CDR1 SGHRS and CDR2 YFSETQ. The CDR3 runs 16 residues. CDR3 nucleotides: TGCGCCAGCAGCTTGGGTACTAGCGCTACCACCGGGGAGCTGTTTTTT. This codes for CASSLGTSATTGELFF.

There are a few counts of this clonotype. This chain links TRBV5-1 with TRBJ1-2, with D perhaps matching TRBD1 (6 bases). The CDR3 length is 16 residues. Germline V gene data show CDR1 as SGHRS and CDR2 as YFSETQ. Trimming stripped 0 bases from V and 4 bases from J, with 16 bases between. The DNA for the CDR3 is TGCGCCAGCAGCTTGGCCACCGGCAGGGGAGGCTATGGCTACACCTTC. Protein sequence: CASSLATGRGGYGYTF.